Below, 24 T cell receptor beta chains from the same sample are listed, as sequenced in a study of shared clonotypes between healthy human individuals. The protocol was immunoSEQ multiplex PCR, while the TCRdb copy is restricted to in-frame clones and leaves out a portion. The sample contains under 750,000 clones, over 55% of which appear only once. The sample comprised memory CD4+ T cells sorted from blood. Subset here: CD45RA-negative fraction. The receptor set was obtained from a woman aged 25 to 39 in good health.

The chain joins TRBV4-2 to TRBJ1-1; D remains ambiguous. The CDR3 is made up of 13 amino acids. The ends were cut back, 5 bases at V and 1 base at J, with 8 bases in the middle. The germline CDR1 and CDR2 sequences are LGHNA and YNFKEQ. For the CDR3, the DNA is TGTGCCAGCAGCTTAGCCGAGAACACTGAAGCTTTCTTT. Its translation is CASSLAENTEAFF.

This clone was seen only a few times. The gene calls are TRBV28 and TRBJ2-7; D is unclear. The CDR3 consists of 9 residues. The germline gives CDR1 MDHEN, CDR2 SYDVKM. The CDR3 coding sequence is TGTGCGCCGAGCCCCGAGCAGTACTTC. Translating it yields CAPSPEQYF.

The V call is TRBV5-1, the J call TRBJ1-2, with 7 nucleotides matching TRBD1. After removal of 2 bases from V and 2 bases from J, the junction contained 6 bases not matched to a gene. CDR1 and CDR2 (germline): SGHRS, YFSETQ. The CDR3 covers 15 residues. CDR3 in amino acids: CASSLRDSANYGYTF. As DNA, the CDR3 is TGCGCCAGCAGCTTAAGGGACAGCGCCAACTATGGCTACACCTTC.

This clone was seen a handful of times. This CDR3 is CASSQGQDATDTQYF. In nucleotides, the CDR3 is TGCGCCAGCAGCCAAGGGCAGGACGCCACAGATACGCAGTATTTT. The V and J genes are TRBV4-1 and TRBJ2-3, with no clear D. There are 15 residues in the CDR3. Trimming left V 1 base short and J 2 bases short, with 10 bases between. CDR1 is MGHRA, CDR2 YSYEKL, per germline.

The chain joins TRBV11-3 to TRBJ2-3, with TRBD2 as a possible D gene (5 bases). The CDR3 is made up of 14 amino acids. From germline, CDR1 is SGHNT and CDR2 YENEEA. The V end was cut by 0 bases, the J end by 2 bases, with 6 bases between. The CDR3 region is CASSLDRDTDTQYF. DNA for the CDR3: TGTGCCAGCAGCTTAGATCGGGACACAGATACGCAGTATTTT.

A note on this clone: The same CDR3 can be traced to other DNA sequences in this sample. This chain links TRBV18 with TRBJ1-4; 8 bases map to TRBD1. The CDR3 spans 14 residues. J was trimmed by 8 bases and V by 3 bases; bases with no gene match: 5. Germline V CDR1 and CDR2: KGHSH, LQKENI. The CDR3 loop reads CASSPGQGSEKLFF. In nucleotides, the CDR3 is TGTGCCAGCTCACCCGGACAGGGTAGCGAAAAACTGTTTTTT.

This clone was picked up a small number of times. J is TRBJ2-7 and V is TRBV2; 14 bases are shared with TRBD2. There are 15 residues in the CDR3. Germline V CDR1 and CDR2: SNHLY, FYNNEI. After removal of 7 bases from V and 7 bases from J, the junction contained 9 bases not matched to a gene. Written as DNA, the CDR3 is TGTGCCAGCAACCCTCGGACTAGCGGGAGGCATGAGCAGTACTTC. This sequence encodes CASNPRTSGRHEQYF.

The chain links TRBV7-6 to TRBJ2-7, with 13 bases matching TRBD2. The CDR3 has 20 amino acids. From germline, CDR1 is SGHVS and CDR2 FNYEAQ. J gave up 6 bases and V 5 bases, and 22 bases lay outside the gene matches. CDR3 nucleotides: TGTGCCAGCAGCCCGCTCCCCGGAACTAGCGGGAGGGCCGATCATAGCGAGCAGTACTTC. This codes for CASSPLPGTSGRADHSEQYF.

Here the CDR3 reads CASKLTPTTYEQYF. CDR3 nucleotides: TGTGCCAGCAAATTAACACCCACTACCTACGAGCAGTACTTC. The chain combines TRBV14 with TRBJ2-7, with D hard to call. V lost 7 bases, J lost 2 bases, and 15 bases lay in between. The CDR3 length is 14 residues. Germline V gives CDR1 SGHDN, CDR2 FVKESK.

The rearrangement links TRBV5-1 to TRBJ2-7; perhaps D is TRBD1 or TRBD2 (5 bases each). V was cut by 0 bases and J by 3 bases, with 13 bases left in between. Per the germline V gene, CDR1 is SGHRS and CDR2 is YFSETQ. This CDR3 contains 15 residues. The CDR3 coding sequence is TGCGCCAGCAGCTTGGACTATGGGGGACGCTACGAGCAGTACTTC. Translating it yields CASSLDYGGRYEQYF.

J is TRBJ2-7 and V is TRBV6-5, with 13 nucleotides matching TRBD2. V gave up 2 bases and J gave up 4 bases; unmatched junction bases: 5. Germline V gene lookup returns CDR1 MNHEY and CDR2 SVGAGI. The CDR3 is made up of 16 amino acids. CDR3 DNA sequence: TGTGCCAGCAGTTACACTAGCGGGAGGGCCGGATACGAGCAGTACTTC. Protein product: CASSYTSGRAGYEQYF.

The count of this clone is one. This chain links TRBV4-1 with TRBJ2-7; 11 nucleotides match TRBD2. The CDR3 runs 17 residues. With 3 bases clipped from V and 2 bases from J, the junction kept 9 bases outside the gene matches. CDR1 and CDR2 (germline): MGHRA, YSYEKL. The CDR3 loop reads CASSQFIAGGRTYEQYF. In nucleotides, the CDR3 is TGCGCCAGCAGCCAGTTCATAGCGGGAGGGCGGACCTACGAGCAGTACTTC.

Here the CDR3 DNA reads TGTGCCAGCAGTGAAGCACTAGCGGGACAACCTAGCACAGATACGCAGTATTTT. It translates to CASSEALAGQPSTDTQYF. This chain links TRBV6-1 with TRBJ2-3; 10 bases are a match to TRBD2. Trimming removed 0 bases from V and 0 bases from J; junction bases left unmatched: 6. The CDR3 has 18 amino acids. CDR1 is MNHNS and CDR2 is SASEGT in the germline V gene.

This clone has more than one count but fewer than ten. The J gene is TRBJ1-2, the V gene TRBV5-6; 8 bases are a match to TRBD1. Germline CDR1 reads SGHDT; CDR2 reads YYEEEE. V lost 4 bases and J lost 0; bases outside the gene matches: 8. CDR3 size: 16 residues. The CDR3 nucleotides are TGTGCCAGCAGCACCCCTGGGACAGGAACTAACTATGGCTACACCTTC. Translation gives CASSTPGTGTNYGYTF.

The CDR3 loop reads CATSRDGQSKDTQYF. The CDR3, as DNA: TGTGCCACCAGCAGAGATGGACAGTCCAAAGATACGCAGTATTTT. This chain connects TRBV15 to TRBJ2-3; possibly TRBD1 for D (6 bases). This CDR3 is built from 15 residues. V was shortened by 0 bases and J by 5 bases, with 12 bases between the two germline ends. CDR1 is LNHNV and CDR2 is YYDKDF in the germline V gene (reference sequence).

At least ten counts were recorded for this clone. The same CDR3 can be traced to other DNA sequences in this sample. The chain has TRBV7-2 and TRBJ2-2; D unclear. The V and J ends lost 5 bases and 5 bases respectively, with 6 bases between them. This CDR3 is 12 amino acids long. Germline CDR1 is SGHTA and CDR2 is FQGNSA. CDR3 loop: CASSRYTGELFF. The CDR3 nucleotides read TGTGCCAGCAGCCGATATACCGGGGAGCTGTTTTTT.

This clone was detected a few times. V is TRBV2 and J is TRBJ2-7; D perhaps matches TRBD2 (6 bases). The CDR3 is made up of 13 amino acids. Germline CDR1 and CDR2: SNHLY and FYNNEI. V was clipped by 4 bases and J by 9 bases, with 16 bases between them. In DNA, the CDR3 is TGTGCCAGCAGTGGTGGGGAGACTAGGCTGCAGTACTTC. It encodes CASSGGETRLQYF.

In this sample, this clone turned up a few times. The chain couples TRBV6-7 to TRBJ1-4; 10 nucleotides agree with TRBD1. TRBV6-7 qualifies as an ORF whose function is uncertain. Losses at the gene ends were 0 bases for V and 8 bases for J; bases not matched to a gene: 9. The CDR3 totals 17 residues. CDR3 protein: CASSYSPTGGAREKLFF. The CDR3 region has the DNA TGTGCCAGCAGTTACTCCCCGACAGGGGGCGCTCGGGAAAAACTGTTTTTT.

The chain carries TRBV5-6 and TRBJ2-3, with D possibly being TRBD1 or TRBD2 (5 bases each). The length of the CDR3 is 11 residues. Between the trimmed V and J ends, which lost 1 base and 14 bases, there was a span of 11 bases. Germline CDR1 is SGHDT and CDR2 is YYEEEE. The CDR3 loop reads CASSLFGGPYF. CDR3 DNA sequence: TGTGCCAGCAGCTTGTTTGGGGGACCGTATTTT.

The genes are TRBV20-1 and TRBJ2-1, with 8 bases identical to TRBD2. V dropped 6 bases and J dropped 9; count of bases not matched to a gene: 1. The CDR3 is 10 amino acids. Germline lookup yields CDR1 DFQATT and CDR2 SNEGSKA (reference sequence). The chain's CDR3 is CSAGRGEQFF. For the CDR3, the DNA is TGCAGTGCCGGGAGGGGTGAGCAGTTCTTC.

This clone was observed a single time. The V call is TRBV27, the J call TRBJ2-1; 8 bases are shared with TRBD2. The CDR3 sequence is 14 residues long. Germline assignment: CDR1 MNHEY and CDR2 SMNVEV (reference sequence). The junction had 3 bases not matched to a gene; V was cut back by 4 bases and J by 4 bases. CDR3 DNA sequence: TGTGCCAGCAGTTCAGCGGGGGCATACAATGAGCAGTTCTTC. It yields the protein CASSSAGAYNEQFF.

The sample holds one count of this clone. The J gene is TRBJ1-2, the V gene TRBV28, with D perhaps matching TRBD1 (5 bases). Trimming took off 3 bases at V and 9 bases at J, with 20 bases between the two ends. The CDR3 is 15 amino acids. Per germline, CDR1 MDHEN and CDR2 SYDVKM. CDR3 DNA: TGTGCCAGCAGTTTTGTGGGGACGGTGACTAGGAGCTACACCTTC. Residues: CASSFVGTVTRSYTF.

The rearrangement joins TRBV25-1 to TRBJ2-1; D might be TRBD2 (6 bases). The CDR3 covers 17 residues. V lost 3 bases to trimming and J lost 8 bases, with 23 bases between them. Germline V gives CDR1 MGHDK, CDR2 SYGVNS. This chain's CDR3 is CASSEVLPGAPFHEQFF. DNA of the CDR3: TGTGCCAGCAGTGAGGTTTTGCCGGGAGCTCCTTTCCATGAGCAGTTCTTC.

This chain links TRBV6-1 with TRBJ2-7, with D unresolved. The V end was cut by 8 bases, the J end by 3 bases, with 11 bases between. The CDR3 contains 12 residues. The V gene's germline CDR1 is MNHNS and CDR2 SASEGT. The CDR3 here is CASQWTHYEQYF. CDR3 coding DNA: TGTGCCAGCCAATGGACCCACTACGAGCAGTACTTC.